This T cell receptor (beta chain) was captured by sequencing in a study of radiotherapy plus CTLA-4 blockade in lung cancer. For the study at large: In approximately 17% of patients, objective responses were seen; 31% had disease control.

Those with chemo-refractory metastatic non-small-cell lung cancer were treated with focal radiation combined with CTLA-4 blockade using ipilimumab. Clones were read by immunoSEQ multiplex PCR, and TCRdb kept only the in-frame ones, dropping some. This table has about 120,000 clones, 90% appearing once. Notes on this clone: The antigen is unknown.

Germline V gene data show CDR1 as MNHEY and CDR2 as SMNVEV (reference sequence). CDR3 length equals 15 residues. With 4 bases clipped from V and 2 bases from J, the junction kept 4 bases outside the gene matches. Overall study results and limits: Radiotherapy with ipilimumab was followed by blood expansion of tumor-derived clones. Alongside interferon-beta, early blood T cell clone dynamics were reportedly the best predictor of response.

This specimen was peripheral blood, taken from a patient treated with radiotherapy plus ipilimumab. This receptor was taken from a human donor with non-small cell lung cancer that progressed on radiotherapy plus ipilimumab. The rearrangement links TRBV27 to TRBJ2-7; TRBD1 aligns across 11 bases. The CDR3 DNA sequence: TGTGCCAGCAGTTCATGGACAGGGGGCACCTACGAGCAGTACTTC. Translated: CASSSWTGGTYEQYF.